The 10 T cell receptor beta chains below all came from one sample that was sequenced in a study of response to subunit inactivated influenza vaccine. TCRdb re-called the RT-PCR reads through MiXCR, storing one row per CDR3 protein. Of roughly 570,000 distinct CDR3 sequences detected, around 15% appear once; the ten largest clones hold more than 9.5%. The starting material was PBMCs from blood, obtained 12 days after vaccination. Receptor source: a man in his forties or fifties who received an inactivated influenza vaccine.

This clonotype was seen a handful of times. The V call is TRBV5-1, the J call TRBJ2-3; D is possibly TRBD1 (6 bases). CDR3 length: 14 amino acids. Germline V gene data show CDR1 as SGHRS and CDR2 as YFSETQ. V lost 2 bases and J 0 bases, leaving 7 bases between the germline ends. As DNA, the CDR3 is TGCGCCAGCAGCTTTGGGACAAGCACAGATACGCAGTATTTT. Translation gives CASSFGTSTDTQYF.

This clonotype was seen a handful of times. The V gene is TRBV10-2, the J gene TRBJ2-3, with 9 bases that match TRBD2. The germline V gene encodes CDR1 WSHSY and CDR2 SAAADI. This CDR3 comprises 18 residues. Unmatched junction bases numbered 10, after V lost 3 bases and J lost 0 bases. The CDR3 reads CASSENSGGEASTDTQYF. The CDR3 region has the DNA TGCGCCAGCAGTGAAAATAGCGGGGGAGAAGCTAGCACAGATACGCAGTATTTT.

The sample holds a few counts of this clonotype. This chain links TRBV20-1 with TRBJ2-7; TRBD2 might be the D (5 bases). CDR3 length: 13 residues. CDR1 is DFQATT, CDR2 SNEGSKA, per germline (reference sequence). This chain's CDR3 is CSSPSTGTYEQYF. The CDR3 DNA reads TGCAGCTCCCCCTCGACCGGGACCTACGAGCAGTACTTC.

The chain links TRBV9 to TRBJ2-7, with TRBD1 as a possible D gene (8 bases). V lost 7 bases to trimming and J lost 7 bases, with 18 bases between them. This CDR3 contains 13 residues. The germline gives CDR1 SGDLS, CDR2 YYNGEE. The CDR3 region is CASALGQGGEQYF. The CDR3 DNA reads as TGTGCCAGCGCACTCGGACAGGGAGGGGAGCAGTACTTC.

This clonotype was observed a few times. The genes are TRBV4-1 and TRBJ2-1; tentatively, D is TRBD2 (6 bases). This CDR3 has 12 amino acids. Germline V lookup: CDR1 MGHRA, CDR2 YSYEKL. V was cut by 1 base and J by 10 bases, with 8 bases left in between. The CDR3 sequence is CASSQAAGEQFF. In DNA, the CDR3 is TGCGCCAGCAGCCAAGCGGCGGGGGAGCAGTTCTTC.

This clonotype was detected a few times. The rearrangement joins TRBV4-3 to TRBJ2-7; TRBD2 aligns across 9 bases. J was trimmed by 0 bases and V by 3 bases; bases with no gene match: 9. This CDR3 contains 17 residues. Germline CDR1 is LGHNA and CDR2 is YSLEER. The CDR3 DNA reads as TGCGCCAGCAGCCAGGTGGCTAGCGGGGCGCACTCCTACGAGCAGTACTTC. Translated: CASSQVASGAHSYEQYF.

This clonotype has only one observation. The V call is TRBV20-1, the J call TRBJ2-7; D is unclear. CDR1 DFQATT and CDR2 SNEGSKA come from the germline V gene (reference sequence). V lost 3 bases to trimming and J lost 2 bases, with 14 bases between them. The CDR3 spans 14 residues. The CDR3 protein is CSASGPDATYEQYF. CDR3 sequence (DNA): TGCAGTGCTAGTGGCCCGGACGCGACCTACGAGCAGTACTTC.

The genes are TRBV7-6 and TRBJ1-5, with unresolved D. V lost 0 bases to trimming and J lost 6 bases, with 6 bases between them. The CDR3 length is 13 residues. Germline V gene lookup returns CDR1 SGHVS and CDR2 FNYEAQ. The CDR3 is CASSLAEGQPQHF. The CDR3 DNA follows: TGTGCCAGCAGCTTAGCGGAAGGTCAGCCCCAGCATTTT.

A few counts support this clonotype. The J gene is TRBJ2-2, the V gene TRBV5-1, with D possibly matching TRBD1 (6 bases). Germline V gene sequence: CDR1 SGHRS, CDR2 YFSETQ. The CDR3 length is 13 residues. V was cut by 6 bases and J by 3 bases, with 9 bases left in between. The CDR3 coding sequence is TGCGCCAGCACTCAGGGGTACACCGGGGAGCTGTTTTTT. Protein sequence: CASTQGYTGELFF. The entire variable domain, with the rest obtained from reference TRBV5-1 and TRBJ2-2, is as follows: KAGVTQTPRYLIKTRGQQVTLSCSPISGHRSVSWYQQTPGQGLQFLFEYFSETQRNKGNFPGRFSGRQFSNSRSEMNVSTLELGDSALYLCASTQGYTGELFFGEGSRLTVL.

The V call is TRBV4-1, the J call TRBJ2-2; the D gene could be TRBD1 or TRBD2 (5 bases each). The CDR3 has 16 residues. V shed 1 base and J shed 4 bases, with 13 bases lying between them. Germline CDR1 and CDR2: MGHRA and YSYEKL. The CDR3 DNA is TGCGCCAGCAGCCAAGTGTCCGGGGCGGGCACCGGGGAGCTGTTTTTT. The encoded protein is CASSQVSGAGTGELFF.